Each of the 8 T cell receptor beta chains below was sequenced from the same sample in a study of early T cells in non-severe SARS-CoV-2 infection (dated by TCRdb to the early 2020s). Library prep was done by 5' RACE. This sample was sequenced with a NextSeq 500. The raw public data were reprocessed by TCRdb itself: fastp quality trimming at Q25, MiXCR clonotype calling, in-frame beta chains only. CDR3 protein duplicates are merged, each entry listing the most common genes and DNA. Recorded for this sample are about 60,000 distinct CDR3 sequences; 20% of them occurred a single time. Of the sample, 16% falls within the top ten clones. The sample consisted of whole blood, taken at baseline. The receptors originated from an adult who was a healthcare worker with PCR-confirmed SARS-CoV-2 infection or an uninfected control (not recorded which).

The chain couples TRBV20-1 to TRBJ2-1; weak D call: TRBD1 (6 bases). Per the germline V gene, CDR1 is DFQATT and CDR2 is SNEGSKA (reference sequence). The CDR3 runs 14 residues. V lost 0 bases, J lost 5 bases, and 11 bases lay in between. CDR3 sequence: CSARDWGLNNEQFF. The CDR3 DNA reads TGCAGTGCTAGAGATTGGGGGCTAAACAATGAGCAGTTCTTC.

This clonotype showed up just a few times. The gene calls are TRBV20-1 and TRBJ2-1; TRBD2 matches 12 bases. The germline V gene encodes CDR1 DFQATT and CDR2 SNEGSKA (reference sequence). After removal of 0 bases from V and 3 bases from J, the junction contained 9 bases not matched to a gene. The CDR3 is 18 residues long. The CDR3 DNA sequence: TGCAGTGCTAGAGATACGGCTAGCGGGGGGGCCGGCTACAATGAGCAGTTCTTC. This gives the protein CSARDTASGGAGYNEQFF.

Comments on this clonotype: A much larger clone differs from this one at a single base, so this may be a read error. The J gene is TRBJ2-3, the V gene TRBV11-2; D is unresolved. Germline V gene data show CDR1 as SGHAT and CDR2 as FQNNGV. The CDR3 sequence is 12 residues long. The CDR3 spells CACSPQQDTQYF. DNA of the CDR3: TGTGCCTGCAGCCCGCAGCAAGATACGCAGTATTTT.

The table lists this clonotype with a few counts. This chain's CDR3 is CSARGSADTQYF. The CDR3, as DNA: TGCAGTGCTAGGGGCAGCGCAGATACGCAGTATTTT. The V call is TRBV20-1, the J call TRBJ2-3, with unresolved D. The CDR3 spans 12 residues. The germline gives CDR1 DFQATT, CDR2 SNEGSKA (reference sequence). Trimming cost V 3 bases and J 4 bases, with 8 bases left between them.

This sequence joins TRBV6-6 and TRBJ1-2; D uncertain. The CDR3 runs to 15 residues. CDR1 and CDR2 from the germline V gene are MNHNY and SVGAGI (reference sequence). The V end was cut by 6 bases, the J end by 3 bases, with 17 bases between. The CDR3 loop is CASRSRAAGDYGYTF. CDR3 DNA: TGTGCCAGCAGAAGTAGGGCCGCGGGAGACTATGGCTACACCTTC.

This clonotype was detected only a few times. The chain combines TRBV5-4 with TRBJ2-5, with 7 bases matching TRBD1. This CDR3 spans 13 amino acids. Trimming took 4 bases from V and 4 from J; bases not matched to a gene: 4. Germline loops: CDR1 SGHNT, CDR2 YYREEE (reference sequence). As DNA, the CDR3 is TGTGCCAGCAGCCGGACAGGCGCAGAGACCCAGTACTTC. It specifies CASSRTGAETQYF.

The chain has TRBV18 and TRBJ2-7; 11 bases map to TRBD2. Germline V lookup: CDR1 KGHSH, CDR2 LQKENI. V shed 4 bases, J shed 6 bases, and the junction held 11 bases outside the gene matches. The length of the CDR3 is 16 residues. The CDR3 protein is CASSQLAGATLGEQYF. The CDR3, as DNA: TGTGCCAGCTCACAACTAGCGGGGGCCACCCTTGGCGAGCAGTACTTC.

The chain combines TRBV6-6 with TRBJ2-7; 12 nucleotides agree with TRBD2. The germline gives CDR1 MNHNY, CDR2 SVGAGI (reference sequence). Trimming cost V 2 bases and J 4 bases; bases outside gene matches: 3. CDR3 length: 15 amino acids. CDR3 sequence: CASSYPTSGGYEQYF. The CDR3 nucleotides are TGTGCCAGCAGTTACCCGACTAGCGGGGGTTACGAGCAGTACTTC.